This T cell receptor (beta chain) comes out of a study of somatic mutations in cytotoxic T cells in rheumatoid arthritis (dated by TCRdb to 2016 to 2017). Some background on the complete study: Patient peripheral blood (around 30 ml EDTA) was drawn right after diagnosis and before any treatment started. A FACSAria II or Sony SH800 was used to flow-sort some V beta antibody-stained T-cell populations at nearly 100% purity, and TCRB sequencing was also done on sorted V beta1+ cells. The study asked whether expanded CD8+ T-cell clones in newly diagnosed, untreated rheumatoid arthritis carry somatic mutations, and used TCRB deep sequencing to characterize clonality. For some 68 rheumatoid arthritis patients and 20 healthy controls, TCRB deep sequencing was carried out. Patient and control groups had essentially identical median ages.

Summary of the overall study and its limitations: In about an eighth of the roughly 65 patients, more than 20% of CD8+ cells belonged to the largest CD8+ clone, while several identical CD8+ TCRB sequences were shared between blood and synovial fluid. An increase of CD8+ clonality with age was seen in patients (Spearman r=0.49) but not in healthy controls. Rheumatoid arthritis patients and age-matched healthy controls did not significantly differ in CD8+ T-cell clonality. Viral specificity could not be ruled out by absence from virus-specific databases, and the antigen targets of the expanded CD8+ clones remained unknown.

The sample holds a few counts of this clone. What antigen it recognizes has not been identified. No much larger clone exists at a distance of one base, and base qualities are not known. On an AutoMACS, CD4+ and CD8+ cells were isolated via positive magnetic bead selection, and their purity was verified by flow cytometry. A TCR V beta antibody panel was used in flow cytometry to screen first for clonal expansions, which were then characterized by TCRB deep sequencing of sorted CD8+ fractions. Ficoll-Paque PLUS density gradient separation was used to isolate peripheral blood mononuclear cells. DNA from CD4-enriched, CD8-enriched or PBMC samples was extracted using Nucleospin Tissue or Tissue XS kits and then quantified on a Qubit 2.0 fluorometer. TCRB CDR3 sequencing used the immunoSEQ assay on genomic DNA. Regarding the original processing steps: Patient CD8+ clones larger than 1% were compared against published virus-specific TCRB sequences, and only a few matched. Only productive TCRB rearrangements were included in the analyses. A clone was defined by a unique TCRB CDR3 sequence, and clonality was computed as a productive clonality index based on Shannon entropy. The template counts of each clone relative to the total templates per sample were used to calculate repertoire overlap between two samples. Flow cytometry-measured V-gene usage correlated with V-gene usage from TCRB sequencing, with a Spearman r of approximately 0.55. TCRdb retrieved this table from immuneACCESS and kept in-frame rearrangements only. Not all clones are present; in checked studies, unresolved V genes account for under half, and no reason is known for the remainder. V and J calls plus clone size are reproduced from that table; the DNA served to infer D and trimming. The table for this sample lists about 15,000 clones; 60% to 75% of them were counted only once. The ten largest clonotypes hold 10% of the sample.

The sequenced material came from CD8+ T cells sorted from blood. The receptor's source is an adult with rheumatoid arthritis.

Here the CDR3 is given as CASISVSEETQYF. Read as DNA, the sequence is TGTGCCAGCATCTCTGTCTCGGAAGAGACCCAGTACTTC. The rearrangement combines TRBV2 with TRBJ2-5, with the D gene uncertain. The germline V gene specifies SNHLY as CDR1 and FYNNEI as CDR2. The CDR3 spans 13 residues, from the cysteine through the phenylalanine. Only CDR3 DNA is held: 39 bases, read in frame from base 1. The trim is 7 bases for V and 3 bases for J, with a gap of 12 bases between the germline ends.